Each of the 30 T cell receptor beta chains below was sequenced from the same sample in a study of regulatory T cells in long-lasting Graves disease. Time point meaning: persistent/refractory GD, antithyroid drugs over 5 years with positive TRAb. Extracted RNA from PBMCs served as the source of the TCR library. Arm-PCR with iRepertoire HTBI primers amplified the CDR3 regions for these TCR beta libraries. In TCRdb, the multiplex PCR reads were re-called with MiXCR into one record per CDR3 protein. The profile shows 300,000 to 500,000 distinct CDR3 sequences, more than 20% of them singletons. Sequenced material: peripheral blood mononuclear cells (PBMCs), taken when the disease was refractory, from a patient treated with antithyroid drugs. These receptors all come from a female donor with Graves disease.

This clonotype appeared many times. This chain uses TRBV6-1 with TRBJ2-7, with a tentative D call TRBD1 (5 bases). V lost 2 bases and J 3 bases, leaving 11 bases between the germline ends. The germline CDR1 and CDR2 sequences are MNHNS and SASEGT. The CDR3 is 14 residues long. The CDR3 region is CASSETDTDYEQYF. The DNA for the CDR3 is TGTGCCAGCAGTGAAACGGACACCGACTACGAGCAGTACTTC.

This clonotype was seen many times. V gene TRBV28 combines with J gene TRBJ1-2; no reliable D call. In germline, CDR1 is MDHEN, CDR2 SYDVKM. The ends were cut back, 5 bases at V and 4 bases at J, with 11 bases in the middle. The CDR3 is 13 residues long. CDR3 coding DNA: TGTGCCAGCAGTCTTTGGGGTGTCTATGGCTACACCTTC. Amino acid sequence: CASSLWGVYGYTF.

The chain couples TRBV7-9 to TRBJ2-7, with 7 nucleotides matching TRBD1. In germline, CDR1 is SEHNR, CDR2 FQNEAQ (reference sequence). There are 13 residues in the CDR3. V dropped 5 bases and J dropped 6; count of bases not matched to a gene: 7. The CDR3 reads CASSPSTGSEQYF. CDR3 sequence (DNA): TGTGCCAGCAGCCCCTCGACAGGGAGCGAGCAGTACTTC. Complete variable domain (other parts from reference TRBV7-9 and TRBJ2-7): DTGVSQNPRHKITKRGQNVTFRCDPISEHNRLYWYRQTLGQGPEFLTYFQNEAQLEKSRLLSDRFSAERPKGSFSTLEIQRTEQGDSAMYLCASSPSTGSEQYFGPGTRLTVT.

This clonotype was seen only once. The junction shows a germline mismatch at one end, possibly a read error. The rearrangement joins TRBV6-2 or TRBV6-3 to TRBJ1-5; the D is unclear. The CDR3 loop spans 14 amino acids. Germline V gives CDR1 MNHEY, CDR2 SVGEGT. The CDR3 protein is CASSEGPYNLPQHF. DNA of the CDR3: TGTGCCAGCAGTGAAGGGCCCTACAATCTGCCCCAGCATTTT.

This clonotype was counted ten times or more. The chain is built from TRBV28 and TRBJ2-7; tentatively, D is TRBD1 (5 bases). Per germline, CDR1 MDHEN and CDR2 SYDVKM. This CDR3 has 15 amino acids. Trimming removed 3 bases at V and 0 bases at J, with 12 bases between. This CDR3 is CASSLEQGASYEQYF. CDR3 DNA sequence: TGTGCCAGCAGTTTGGAGCAGGGCGCCTCCTACGAGCAGTACTTC.

This clonotype was seen ten or more times. The chain uses TRBV29-1 and TRBJ1-1; 11 nucleotides agree with TRBD1. Per germline, CDR1 SQVTM and CDR2 ANQGSEA. The CDR3 is 12 residues long. The CDR3 DNA reads as TGCAGGGCCGGGACAGGGGGGTTTGAAGCTTTCTTT. Its protein product is CRAGTGGFEAFF.

This chain uses TRBV6-1 with TRBJ2-7; 9 bases are a match to TRBD1. The CDR3 contains 15 residues. Per germline, CDR1 MNHNS and CDR2 SASEGT. The V segment lost 6 bases and the J segment 0 bases; nucleotides outside the gene matches: 6. The CDR3 loop is CASSIGQGSSYEQYF. CDR3 nucleotides: TGTGCCAGCAGCATCGGACAGGGGAGCTCCTACGAGCAGTACTTC.

The genes are TRBV18 and TRBJ1-6; D unclear. V lost 1 base and J lost 5, with 3 bases in between. This CDR3 spans 13 amino acids. Germline V gene sequence: CDR1 KGHSH, CDR2 LQKENI. The CDR3 DNA is TGTGCCAGCTCACCACGCGATAATTCACCCCTCCACTTT. This gives the protein CASSPRDNSPLHF.

The V gene is TRBV29-1, the J gene TRBJ2-7; 8 nucleotides match TRBD1. The junction had 5 bases not matched to a gene; V was cut back by 4 bases and J by 3 bases. The CDR3 totals 13 residues. CDR1 is SQVTM and CDR2 is ANQGSEA in the germline V gene. CDR3 DNA sequence: TGCAGCGTTGCGGACAGGGCGGTCTACGAGCAGTACTTC. Translated, it gives CSVADRAVYEQYF.

V and J are TRBV7-2 and TRBJ2-5, with 7 bases that match TRBD2. The CDR3 is 18 residues long. Trimming removed 4 bases from V and 4 bases from J; junction bases left unmatched: 18. From germline, CDR1 is SGHTA and CDR2 FQGNSA. CDR3 loop: CASSSKESGLGVRETQYF. CDR3 DNA: TGTGCCAGCAGCTCCAAGGAGAGTGGACTAGGGGTTCGAGAGACCCAGTACTTC.

This clonotype was seen repeatedly, ten times or more. V is TRBV28 and J is TRBJ2-4; D is unresolved. V was cut by 6 bases and J by 1 base, with 13 bases left in between. This CDR3 spans 15 amino acids. Per germline, CDR1 MDHEN and CDR2 SYDVKM. The CDR3 reads CASSLDPAAKNIQYF. The CDR3 DNA sequence: TGTGCCAGCAGCCTCGATCCGGCGGCCAAAAACATTCAGTACTTC.

This clonotype has only a few counts. The rearrangement links TRBV30 to TRBJ2-3, with no clear D. The V gene's germline CDR1 is GTSNPN and CDR2 SVGIG (reference sequence). CDR3 length: 13 amino acids. V lost 4 bases to trimming and J lost 5 bases, with 13 bases between them. CDR3 DNA sequence: TGTGCCTGGATGAAAGGACCGAGAGATACGCAGTATTTT. This sequence encodes CAWMKGPRDTQYF.

The chain carries TRBV11-2 and TRBJ2-7, with 12 nucleotides matching TRBD2. Germline CDR1 SGHAT, CDR2 FQNNGV. Losses at the gene ends were 1 base for V and 5 bases for J; bases not matched to a gene: 15. The CDR3 is 19 amino acids. The CDR3 region is CASSLVGRGLAGYGNEQYF. DNA of the CDR3: TGTGCCAGCAGCTTAGTAGGGAGAGGACTAGCGGGATACGGGAACGAGCAGTACTTC. The variable domain in full, completed from reference TRBV11-2 and TRBJ2-7, reads EAGVAQSPRYKIIEKRQSVAFWCNPISGHATLYWYQQILGQGPKLLIQFQNNGVVDDSQLPKDRFSAERLKGVDSTLKIQPAKLEDSAVYLCASSLVGRGLAGYGNEQYFGPGTRLTVT.

This clonotype has more than one count but fewer than ten. The chain combines TRBV20-1 with TRBJ2-7, with 9 nucleotides matching TRBD2. This CDR3 spans 15 amino acids. Germline V gene lookup returns CDR1 DFQATT and CDR2 SNEGSKA (reference sequence). Trimming at V came to 4 bases and at J to 5 bases, leaving 12 bases not matched to a gene. The CDR3 DNA is TGCAGTGCTAAGGGCGGGGGGGGCTTTCGCAACGAGCAGTACTTC. Amino acid sequence: CSAKGGGGFRNEQYF.

This clonotype has only a few counts. This sequence joins TRBV7-2 and TRBJ2-7, with TRBD2 matching 8 bases. V gave up 4 bases and J gave up 6 bases; unmatched junction bases: 8. CDR1 is SGHTA and CDR2 is FQGNSA in the germline V gene. CDR3 length: 14 amino acids. The CDR3, as DNA: TGTGCCAGCAGCTCCGGGACTAGACGCTCCGAGCAGTACTTC. It is translated as CASSSGTRRSEQYF.

About this clonotype: A much larger clone is a single base away; this may be a read error. The genes are TRBV27 and TRBJ1-6; D gene uncertain. Trimming took off 0 bases at V and 9 bases at J, with 12 bases between the two ends. Germline CDR1 reads MNHEY; CDR2 reads SMNVEV (reference sequence). The CDR3 is made up of 15 amino acids. The CDR3 here is CASSLSQDRSSPLHF. The CDR3 region has the DNA TGTGCCAGCAGTTTATCGCAGGATCGTAGTTCACCCCTCCACTTT.

There are many counts of this clonotype. V usage is TRBV5-1 and J usage is TRBJ1-2; possibly TRBD1 for D (6 bases). The V end was cut by 2 bases, the J end by 6 bases, with 20 bases between. The CDR3 sequence is 16 residues long. Germline CDR1 SGHRS, CDR2 YFSETQ. Here the CDR3 DNA reads TGCGCCAGCAGCTTTAGTGTCGAACAGGGTCATCATGGCTACACCTTC. Encoded protein: CASSFSVEQGHHGYTF.

This clonotype was detected a few times. The chain has TRBV7-2 and TRBJ2-7; D tentatively fits TRBD1 or TRBD2 (6 bases each). CDR1 and CDR2 (germline): SGHTA, FQGNSA. The CDR3 is 16 amino acids. V shed 4 bases and J shed 1 base, with 17 bases lying between them. Here the CDR3 DNA reads TGTGCCAGCAGCTCCCCGGGGGCCCGCCGATCCTACGAGCAGTACTTC. Translated: CASSSPGARRSYEQYF.

The chain carries TRBV5-1 and TRBJ2-4; D is ambiguous. Per the germline V gene, CDR1 is SGHRS and CDR2 is YFSETQ. This CDR3 comprises 14 residues. V shed 0 bases and J shed 9 bases, with 13 bases lying between them. The CDR3 protein is CASSLGQQGAIQYF. The CDR3 nucleotides are TGCGCCAGCAGCTTGGGTCAGCAAGGCGCCATTCAGTACTTC.

The sample holds a few counts of this clonotype. The J gene is TRBJ1-6, the V gene TRBV7-2, with D unclear. The CDR3 spans 18 residues. V was shortened by 2 bases and J by 0 bases, with 14 bases between the two germline ends. CDR1 and CDR2 (germline): SGHTA, FQGNSA. CDR3 sequence reads: CASSLSRPGGSYNSPLHF. The CDR3 DNA reads as TGTGCCAGCAGCTTAAGCCGGCCAGGTGGCTCCTATAATTCACCCCTCCACTTT.

This chain connects TRBV7-9 to TRBJ2-5, with a possible D match to TRBD1 (5 bases). The CDR3 has 15 residues. Germline values: CDR1 SEHNR, CDR2 FQNEAQ (reference sequence). The V end lost 1 base, the J end lost 0 bases, and 9 bases lay between the germline ends. For the CDR3, the DNA is TGTGCCAGCAGCTTAGGTCAGGGCTACCAAGAGACCCAGTACTTC. It translates to CASSLGQGYQETQYF.

This clonotype showed up many times. This chain uses TRBV7-2 with TRBJ1-2, with unresolved D. CDR3 length: 14 amino acids. The germline gives CDR1 SGHTA, CDR2 FQGNSA. V lost 5 bases, J lost 0 bases, and 10 bases lay in between. CDR3 in DNA: TGTGCCAGCAGCCGAACCTCTTCTAACTATGGCTACACCTTC. Amino acids: CASSRTSSNYGYTF.

The chain carries TRBV11-2 and TRBJ2-2; D may be TRBD2 (5 bases). The germline V gene encodes CDR1 SGHAT and CDR2 FQNNGV. The CDR3 loop spans 14 amino acids. V was pared by 1 base and J by 3 bases, with 6 bases between. The CDR3, as DNA: TGTGCCAGCAGCTTAGTGAGGGACACCGGGGAGCTGTTTTTT. Amino acids: CASSLVRDTGELFF.

This clonotype was counted only a few times. The chain links TRBV12-3 or TRBV12-4 to TRBJ2-7; D is possibly TRBD2 (6 bases). Trimming stripped 5 bases from V and 2 bases from J, with 13 bases between. The CDR3 has 14 residues. The CDR3 region is CASSAGTPTYEQYF. Written as DNA, the CDR3 is TGTGCCAGCAGTGCCGGGACTCCTACCTACGAGCAGTACTTC.

Regarding this clonotype: A clone one base away is much larger, so this may be a read error. Since no conserved phenylalanine or tryptophan closes the CDR3, a read error is the likely cause. This sequence joins TRBV27 and TRBJ1-1, with TRBD1 identical over 7 bases. Germline V gene data show CDR1 as MNHEY and CDR2 as SMNVEV (reference sequence). CDR3 length: 13 amino acids. CDR3 region: CASRGGTNTEAFL. Here the CDR3 DNA reads TGTGCGAGCAGGGGGGGCACGAACACTGAAGCTTTCCTT.

CDR3 nucleotides: TGCAGTGCTAGGGCAGGCGATGAGCAGTTCTTC. This codes for CSARAGDEQFF. The chain uses TRBV20-1 and TRBJ2-1, with no clear D. Trimming cost V 3 bases and J 8 bases, with 8 bases left between them. Germline lookup yields CDR1 DFQATT and CDR2 SNEGSKA (reference sequence). This CDR3 is 11 amino acids long.

This clonotype came up many times. CDR3 amino acids: CASRTSGNQETQYF. CDR3 bases: TGTGCCAGCAGGACTAGCGGGAACCAAGAGACCCAGTACTTC. The chain uses TRBV27 and TRBJ2-5; 11 nucleotides line up with TRBD2. The V and J ends lost 6 bases and 0 bases, in that order; junction bases with no gene match: 0. Germline loops: CDR1 MNHEY, CDR2 SMNVEV (reference sequence). The CDR3 contains 14 residues.

This chain connects TRBV9 to TRBJ2-5; D gene unclear. Germline V CDR1 and CDR2: SGDLS, YYNGEE. CDR3 length: 13 amino acids. Trimming took 0 bases from V and 3 from J, leaving 6 bases between them. The CDR3 protein is CASSVATEETQYF. Written as DNA, the CDR3 is TGTGCCAGCAGCGTAGCTACGGAAGAGACCCAGTACTTC.

Only a few counts were recorded for this clonotype. This clone may be a read error of a much larger clone one base away. CDR3 amino acids: CACSLVGPQHF. CDR3 DNA: TGTGCCTGCAGTTTAGTGGGACCCCAGCATTTT. The genes are TRBV12-3 or TRBV12-4 and TRBJ1-5; no firm D call. This CDR3 is 11 amino acids long.

At least ten counts were recorded for this clonotype. The rearrangement uses TRBV30 and TRBJ1-4; D not certain. Trimming cost V 0 bases and J 5 bases, with 16 bases left between them. The CDR3 totals 16 residues. The germline gives CDR1 GTSNPN, CDR2 SVGIG (reference sequence). CDR3 amino acids: CAWSVDFGRGNEKLFF. The CDR3 DNA follows: TGTGCCTGGAGTGTAGATTTTGGTCGGGGAAATGAAAAACTGTTTTTT.